In its sample, the clone carrying this T cell receptor beta chain was seen a few times. Its antigen is not known. CDR1 is DFQATT, CDR2 SNEGSKA, per germline (reference sequence). This CDR3 region has 11 residues. V gave up 8 bases and J gave up 1 base, with 8 bases separating them. Together with a sample-barcoded 5' primer, a J-beta primer mix was included in a second PCR lasting about 7 to 11 cycles. The yield of each sample was at least 2.5 million CDR3-containing paired-end reads. TCRdb fed the 5' RACE reads into MiXCR, producing one record per CDR3 protein. Counted here are hundreds of thousands of distinct CDR3 sequences, roughly 21% occurring once; the ten biggest clones make up 3% to 4.5%. The data stem from a study of blood T cells in healthy people across ages. Study-level findings and limits: Compared with aged donors, long-lived donors showed fewer expanded clones, suggesting selection. The unknown donor CMV status may have confounded expanded clonotype changes.

V gene TRBV20-1 combines with J gene TRBJ1-1, with D tentatively TRBD1 (5 bases). The sequenced material came from blood. This clonotype originated in a man between 65 and 85 years old in good health. CDR3 sequence: CSTGGNTEAFF. Written as DNA, the CDR3 is TGCAGTACAGGAGGGAACACTGAAGCTTTCTTT.